The following is a T cell receptor (beta chain) sequence with its context. Its antigen is unidentified. From the 5' RACE reads, TCRdb called clonotypes with MiXCR, one entry per CDR3 protein. Of 300,000 to 400,000 distinct CDR3 sequences listed, roughly 15% are singletons. The data stem from a study of T-cell memory formation after mild COVID-19. The study, taken as a whole, reports: Clones shrinking from day 15 to 85 showed even CD4/CD8 mixes; later expanders tilted CD4+.

Trimming shortened V by 2 bases and J by 2 bases, and 7 bases separated the two germline ends. Germline V gives CDR1 LGHNA, CDR2 YSLEER. CDR3 length: 13 residues. This chain connects TRBV4-3 to TRBJ2-7; D ambiguous. Sequencing was carried out using PBMCs or a T cell subset sorted from them (not recorded which). This clonotype was obtained from a man between 18 and 29 years old who had mild COVID-19 (a few samples of this study predate the infection). Cell type and time point are not known. CDR3 in amino acids: CASSQTRAYEQYF. In nucleotides, the CDR3 is TGCGCCAGCAGCCAAACCCGGGCCTACGAGCAGTACTTC.